The T cell receptor (beta chain) described here comes from a study of T cells in Graves' hyperthyroidism and ophthalmopathy. The germline CDR1 and CDR2 sequences are SNHLY and FYNNEI. The CDR3 runs to 16 residues. Trimming removed 1 base from V and 2 bases from J; junction bases left unmatched: 3. Hyperthyroidism, newly diagnosed and lasting under 2 months, affected patients aged 18 to 65. It was RNA transcripts that yielded the amplified TCR beta CDR3 regions. The HTBI primer set served for first-round RT-PCR of the TCR CDR3. A single record per CDR3 protein comes from TCRdb applying MiXCR to the multiplex PCR reads. The sample records under 350,000 distinct CDR3 sequences, around a fifth being singletons. This clonotype was seen ten or more times.

This sequence originates from a woman in her 50s with Graves' hyperthyroidism. J is TRBJ2-7 and V is TRBV2; 12 positions agree with TRBD1. The specimen sequenced was blood. The CDR3 sequence: CASSEVRDRGPYEQYF. DNA of the CDR3: TGTGCCAGCAGTGAAGTTCGGGACAGGGGGCCCTACGAGCAGTACTTC.